This T cell receptor beta chain was identified in a study of shared clonotypes between healthy human individuals. Study overall: CD4 naive and CD4 memory each took three plates per donor, while CD8 naive took two and CD8 memory one.

This CDR3 comprises 15 residues. V lost 1 base to trimming and J lost 0 bases, with 10 bases between them. Germline loops: CDR1 KGHSH, CDR2 LQKENI. CD45RA+ naive and CD45RA-negative memory subsets were separated from CD4+ cells. The data were produced by immunoSEQ multiplex PCR, yet TCRdb's version contains in-frame clones alone and is incomplete. This repertoire shows a few million clones, 80% to 95% found once; its top ten account for 0.39%. Source material: naive CD4+ T cells from PBMCs. The subset was: CD45RA+ positively selected. V gene TRBV18 combines with J gene TRBJ2-7, with unresolved D. This TCR was recovered from a young man in good health. Some clones in this sample may be carry-over from other donors' samples. The CDR3 nucleotides are TGTGCCAGCTCACCACGAAACCCCCCCTCCTACGAGCAGTACTTC. Amino acids: CASSPRNPPSYEQYF.